The TCR beta chain described here comes from a study of beta chain features in type 1 diabetes. About the research overall: When patients were set against healthy donors, age, gender and cell yields were similar.

Trimming at V came to 5 bases and at J to 6 bases, leaving 6 bases not matched to a gene. Germline CDR1 is MNHNS and CDR2 is SASEGT. The CDR3 runs 14 residues. Findings of the study overall: The study notes PCR might favor shorter templates equally in patients and controls. Shortening of TCRB CDR3s, moderate but significant, appeared in all four CD4+ subsets of Type 1 diabetes patients.

The entirety of the isolated RNA underwent reverse transcription, so expressed TCRB transcripts were sequenced. Profiled with immunoSEQ multiplex PCR; TCRdb holds only in-frame clones, not every one. The sample lists some 150,000 clones, approximately 9.2% occurring once. About this clone: The antigen remains undetermined.

The receptor was isolated from a man aged 18 to 30 in good health. The sequenced sample consisted of central memory CD4+ T cells from blood. This sequence joins TRBV6-1 and TRBJ2-7; 11 bases line up with TRBD1. CDR3 region: CASSPRTGGLEQYF. The CDR3, as DNA: TGTGCCAGCAGTCCCCGGACAGGGGGCCTCGAGCAGTACTTC.